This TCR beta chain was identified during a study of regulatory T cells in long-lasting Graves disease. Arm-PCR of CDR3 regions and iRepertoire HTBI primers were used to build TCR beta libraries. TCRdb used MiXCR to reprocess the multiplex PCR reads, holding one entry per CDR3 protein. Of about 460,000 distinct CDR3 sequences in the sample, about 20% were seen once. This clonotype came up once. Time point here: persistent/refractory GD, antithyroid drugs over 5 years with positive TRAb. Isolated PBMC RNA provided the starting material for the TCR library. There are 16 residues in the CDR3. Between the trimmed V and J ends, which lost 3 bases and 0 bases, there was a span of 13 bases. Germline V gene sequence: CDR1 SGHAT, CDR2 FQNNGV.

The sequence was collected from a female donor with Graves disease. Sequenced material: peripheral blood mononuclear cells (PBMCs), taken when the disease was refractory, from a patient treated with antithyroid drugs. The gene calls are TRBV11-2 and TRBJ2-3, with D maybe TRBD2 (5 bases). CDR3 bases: TGTGCCAGCAGCTTTCGAGGGAGAAAGAGCACAGATACGCAGTATTTT. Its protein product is CASSFRGRKSTDTQYF.